This paragraph reports one T cell receptor beta chain. The antigen is unknown. The data were obtained in a study of shared clonotypes between healthy human individuals. Sequenced by immunoSEQ multiplex PCR; TCRdb stores in-frame clones only, minus some. The data show about 770,000 clones, 72% seen once. The germline CDR1 and CDR2 sequences are KGHSH and LQKENI. V was cut by 3 bases and J by 1 base, with 9 bases left in between. The CDR3 is made up of 14 amino acids. Points from the study as a whole: Richness estimates generally favored naive over memory subsets. Sharing of clonotypes among donors was expected to vary with sequencing depth.

The specimen sequenced was memory CD4+ T cells sorted from blood. Specified subset: CD45RA-negative fraction. V and J are TRBV18 and TRBJ1-1; D may be TRBD1 (6 bases). The sequence came from a woman aged 25 to 45 in good health. The CDR3 DNA sequence: TGTGCCAGCTCACCGAGCAGGGGGAACACTGAAGCTTTCTTT. Amino acid sequence: CASSPSRGNTEAFF.